This T cell receptor beta chain was retrieved from a study of blood T cell repertoires in COVID-19 (dated by TCRdb to 2018 to 2020). Turning to the overall study: The collaborator samples originated in the United States, Italy and Spain and spanned the acute and convalescent phases of COVID-19. The material from the prospective study consisted of cDNA or gDNA derived from T cells, B-cell-depleted T cells, or PBMCs. A freely available public database, intended as a resource for researchers studying the immune response to SARS-CoV-2, is where the repertoires were released. Sample metadata almost always included a de-identified subject ID, COVID-19 status, age in years and sex. Subjects who had been exposed to COVID-19, were actively infected with it, or had recovered from it provided the deeply sampled blood TCRbeta repertoires that made up the dataset. The samples were drawn from two sources: the first 160 participants of the ongoing ImmuneRACE study, and 1,000 to 1,500 subjects contributed by 6 global collaborators. Where available, HLA class I and class II types were obtained from metadata supplied by the sample provider rather than from assay-based typing. General study outcomes and caveats: The quantity of clinical and demographic metadata differed by source and by participant and was supplied without curation.

The CDR3 contains 15 residues, cysteine and phenylalanine counted. Solely the CDR3 DNA is kept, with 45 bases framed from the first base. V has 4 bases trimmed and J has 4 bases trimmed; junction bases matching no gene number 8. The germline V gene supplies CDR1 MGHDK and CDR2 SYGVNS. As concerns this clone: What antigen it recognizes has not been identified. No base quality values were provided; no much bigger clone lies one nucleotide off.

TCRbeta CDR3 regions were amplified from genomic DNA using the immunoSEQ Assay, a bias-controlled multiplex PCR. The original methods were these. The number of nucleated cells in each sample was estimated from the amplification of reference gene primers within the assay. Sequence reads were collapsed and filtered to measure the absolute abundance of every unique TCRbeta CDR3 rearrangement. For each sample, productive Simpson clonality was calculated as the square root of Simpson's diversity index over productive rearrangements. This is the immuneACCESS table as TCRdb keeps it, with only in-frame sequences that have V and J called. A part of the clones is gone; compared with another copy, unresolved V genes explain less than half, and the rest is unexplained. Clone size and V and J calls were adopted from that table, with D and trimming inferred from the DNA. A total of over 250,000 clones appear in this sample, roughly 87% of them only once. The ten largest make up around 10% of the sample.

Participants in the prospective study were aged about 18 to 95 years, lived in some 24 United States geographic areas, and enrolled through a virtual design. To assign participants to cohorts, the prospective study relied on clinical history that participants themselves reported in a screening survey and a study questionnaire. ImmuneRACE Cohort 3 recovered participants were defined by two consecutive negative NP/OP PCR tests, healthcare professional clearance, or symptom resolution. In the prospective study, whole blood, serum and a nasopharyngeal or oropharyngeal swab were collected from each participant by mobile phlebotomists. Participants in the prospective study had the option to provide additional blood draws and questionnaires over a 2-month period. Prospective study blood samples were shipped either frozen or at room temperature before DNA extraction.

The chain links TRBV25-1 with TRBJ1-2, with 8 junctional bases fitting TRBD1. The clonotype originates from a woman under 30 who had recovered from COVID-19. The sample taken for sequencing was PBMCs or T cells enriched from blood (not recorded which). The CDR3 amino acid sequence is: CASSARGQDIYGYTF. The sequenced DNA is TGTGCCAGCAGTGCCAGGGGGCAAGACATCTATGGCTACACCTTC.